A selection of T cell receptor beta chains follows, all from one sample in a study of brain T cells in children with intractable seizures. Generated by immunoSEQ multiplex PCR, the TCRdb table keeps only in-frame clones and is missing some. The data contain about 340,000 clones, over 90% of them seen just once; the ten biggest clones take up about 6%. The input for sequencing was peripheral blood, taken 4 to 5 months after surgery. The receptors come from a boy less than two years old with tuberous sclerosis and intractable seizures. Each CDR3 is given with its conserved first and last residue. A D gene is named only where the DNA matches it firmly. Only part of the rows carry a size: once, few, many, or a class if the clone is expanded.

J gene | V gene | D gene | clone size | CDR3 DNA | CDR3 protein
TRBJ1-1 | TRBV12-3/TRBV12-4 | TRBD1 | - | TGTGCCAGCAGTCTTGACAGGGGAACTGAAGCTTTCTTT | CASSLDRGTEAFF
TRBJ2-3 | TRBV24-1 | - | - | TGTGCCACCAGTGTCGGGACCTCCTCCACAGATACGCAGTATTTT | CATSVGTSSTDTQYF
TRBJ2-7 | TRBV2 | - | - | TGTGCCAGCATTGTCGGCTACGCCATACGGGAGCAGTACTTC | CASIVGYAIREQYF
TRBJ2-3 | TRBV9 | - | - | TGTGCCAGCAGCGGCGGGGACCCCGGTCCAGATACGCAGTATTTT | CASSGGDPGPDTQYF
TRBJ1-2 | TRBV6-5 | - | - | TGTGCCAGCAGTTATGGCCAGATCTATGGCTACACCTTC | CASSYGQIYGYTF
TRBJ1-2 | TRBV20-1 | - | - | TGCAGTGCTAGTTTGGACGCAGGGGTGAGCGGCTACACCTTC | CSASLDAGVSGYTF
TRBJ1-2 | TRBV3-1/TRBV3-2 | - | - | TGTGCCAGCAGCCAAGATTTGGCCAAGGGCTACACCTTC | CASSQDLAKGYTF
TRBJ1-2 | TRBV9 | - | few | TGTGCCAGCAGCGTAAACTATGGCTACACCTTC | CASSVNYGYTF
TRBJ1-2 | TRBV12-3/TRBV12-4 | TRBD1 | - | TGTGCCAGCAGTTTAGGGACAGGGGTAGGCTACACCTTC | CASSLGTGVGYTF
TRBJ1-2 | TRBV19 | - | once | TGTGCCAGTAGTCCCCGGGACACAACTAACTATGGCTACACCTTC | CASSPRDTTNYGYTF
TRBJ2-7 | TRBV3-1/TRBV3-2 | - | - | TGTGCCAGCAGCCAAGACCCACGGACAGTCACCTACGAGCAGTACTTC | CASSQDPRTVTYEQYF
TRBJ2-7 | TRBV28 | TRBD1 | - | TGTGCCAGCAGTGAGACCGGGACAGACTACGAGCAGTACTTC | CASSETGTDYEQYF
TRBJ1-2 | TRBV4-2 | - | - | TGTGCCAGCAGCCAACCCCCCCCGGGATCCCAAGGGAATGGCTACACCTTC | CASSQPPPGSQGNGYTF
TRBJ2-1 | TRBV3-1/TRBV3-2 | TRBD2 | - | TGTGCCAGCAGCCAAGAAACTAGCGGGTACAATGAGCAGTTCTTC | CASSQETSGYNEQFF
TRBJ1-1 | TRBV29-1 | - | - | TGCAGCGTTGGTGGGACTAAGAACACTGAAGCTTTCTTT | CSVGGTKNTEAFF
TRBJ1-2 | TRBV5-4 | - | - | TGTGCCAGCAGCTTTGCGGATTATGGCTACACCTTC | CASSFADYGYTF
TRBJ2-4 | TRBV27 | - | - | TGTGCCAGCAGTTTATCTATCGTGGAAAACATTCAGTACTTC | CASSLSIVENIQYF
TRBJ1-4 | TRBV30 | - | - | TGTGCCTGGAGTGTAAGGGGTACTAATGAAAAACTGTTTTTT | CAWSVRGTNEKLFF
TRBJ1-2 | TRBV27 | TRBD1 | - | TGTGCCAGCAGTTTTACCGGGACAGGTGCCTTCTATGGCTACACCTTC | CASSFTGTGAFYGYTF
TRBJ2-2 | TRBV28 | TRBD1 | - | TGTGCCAGCAGCACTTATAGGACAGGGATAACCGGGGAGCTGTTTTTT | CASSTYRTGITGELFF
TRBJ1-6 | TRBV6-5 | TRBD1 | - | TGTGCCAGCAGTTACTTACAGGGGAGGGATTCACCCCTCCACTTT | CASSYLQGRDSPLHF
TRBJ2-7 | TRBV5-4 | - | - | TGTGCCAGCAGCTTGGGACAATACGAGCAGTACTTC | CASSLGQYEQYF
TRBJ1-5 | TRBV27 | - | - | TGTGCCAGCAGTTTATCCTGGGGCGGTAGCAATCGGCCCCAGCATTTT | CASSLSWGGSNRPQHF
TRBJ2-3 | TRBV11-3 | TRBD2 | - | TGTGCCAGCAGCTTAGTGGCGGGAGGGCATTTCGATACGCAGTATTTT | CASSLVAGGHFDTQYF
TRBJ1-6 | TRBV30 | - | few | TGTGCCTGGAAGGAGGAGGGTGTAGAATCACCCCTCCACTTT | CAWKEEGVESPLHF
TRBJ1-2 | TRBV12-3/TRBV12-4 | - | - | TGTGCCAGCAGTTTCCGGGAGAACTATGGCTACACCTTC | CASSFRENYGYTF
TRBJ2-7 | TRBV9 | TRBD1 | once | TGTGCCAGCAGCGCTGGAGGGACAGGTGGTGGCTCCTACGAGCAGTACTTC | CASSAGGTGGGSYEQYF
TRBJ2-7 | TRBV12-3/TRBV12-4 | - | - | TGTGCCAGCAGCTCTCCTAGGGCCTACGAGCAGTACTTC | CASSSPRAYEQYF
TRBJ2-3 | TRBV7-3 | - | - | TGTGCCAGCAGCTTAATTGGAACAGGGAACCCTAGCACAGATACGCAGTATTTT | CASSLIGTGNPSTDTQYF
TRBJ2-7 | TRBV7-2 | TRBD2 | - | TGTGCCAGCAGCGCAATGTCGGGGGGGGCCGACGAGCAGTACTTC | CASSAMSGGADEQYF
TRBJ1-6 | TRBV7-9 | - | - | TGTGCCAGCAGCTTAGGAACAGGGACGTCACCCCTCCACTTT | CASSLGTGTSPLHF
TRBJ2-5 | TRBV7-2 | - | - | TGTGCCAGCAGCGCCCGGGGCGCCAAAGAAGAGACCCAGTACTTC | CASSARGAKEETQYF
TRBJ2-3 | TRBV28 | - | - | TGTGCCAGCAGTTTAGTCGGCACAGATACGCAGTATTTT | CASSLVGTDTQYF
TRBJ2-1 | TRBV9 | - | - | TGTGCCAGCAGCCTGGACAATGAGCAGTTCTTC | CASSLDNEQFF
TRBJ2-3 | TRBV29-1 | TRBD2 | once | TGCAGCGTTGACTCTAGCGGGAGCGCAGATACGCAGTATTTT | CSVDSSGSADTQYF
TRBJ2-1 | TRBV11-3 | - | - | TGTGCCAGCAGCCTCAAAGTTGGGACTGTGGATGAGCAGTTCTTC | CASSLKVGTVDEQFF
TRBJ2-1 | TRBV24-1 | TRBD2 | - | TGTGCCACCAGTGATCTGGGACTAGCAGGAGATGAGCAGTTCTTC | CATSDLGLAGDEQFF
TRBJ2-1 | TRBV7-3 | - | - | TGTGCCAGCAGCTTAGGCGGAAGCATCAATGAGCAGTTCTTC | CASSLGGSINEQFF
TRBJ2-7 | TRBV27 | - | - | TGTGCCAGCAGTTTAAGGGGACTGAACTACGAGCAGTACTTC | CASSLRGLNYEQYF
TRBJ2-2 | TRBV7-9 | TRBD1 | - | TGTGCCAGCAGCGCCCCGGACAGGGGCCACAAAAACACCGGGGAGCTGTTTTTT | CASSAPDRGHKNTGELFF
TRBJ2-7 | TRBV6-5 | TRBD2 | - | TGTGCCAGCAGTTACTCGGGAGCGGGGGGGCCCTACGAGCAGTACTTC | CASSYSGAGGPYEQYF